Following are 8 T cell receptor beta chains from one sample sequenced in a study of beta chain features in type 1 diabetes. cDNA synthesis used the whole RNA isolate, giving expressed TCRB sequences. This table comes from immunoSEQ multiplex PCR, and its TCRdb copy is limited to in-frame clones, with some not included. The sample lists some 660,000 clones, roughly an eighth occurring once. Antigen specificity for these receptors is unknown. Study findings and constraints: Within each of all four CD4+ subsets, Type 1 diabetes patients had TCRB CDR3s that were moderately but significantly shorter.

The sample consisted of naive CD4+ T cells from blood. Receptors originate from a man aged 18 to 29 with type 1 diabetes.

The rearrangement joins TRBV2 to TRBJ1-5, with D perhaps TRBD1 (6 bases). Germline loops: CDR1 SNHLY, CDR2 FYNNEI. The CDR3 contains 14 residues. Trimming pared 8 bases from V and 1 base from J, leaving 12 bases between. The chain's CDR3 is CASLLDRSNQPQHF. CDR3 DNA: TGTGCCAGCTTACTTGACAGGAGCAATCAGCCCCAGCATTTT.

The gene calls are TRBV9 and TRBJ1-4; D call uncertain. Germline CDR1 is SGDLS and CDR2 is YYNGEE. V lost 4 bases and J 6 bases, leaving 13 bases between the germline ends. This CDR3 region has 14 residues. The CDR3 DNA reads as TGTGCCAGCAGCCCGCGGGGTTCCGATGAAAAACTGTTTTTT. Protein product: CASSPRGSDEKLFF.

The chain carries TRBV9 and TRBJ2-7; D assignment may be TRBD1 or TRBD2 (5 bases each). Trimming cost V 4 bases and J 6 bases, with 20 bases left between them. The CDR3 contains 15 residues. Germline CDR1 reads SGDLS; CDR2 reads YYNGEE. This CDR3 reads CASSSSGTSLSEQYF. CDR3 DNA sequence: TGTGCCAGCAGCTCATCCGGGACGTCCCTCTCCGAGCAGTACTTC.

This rearrangement joins TRBV13 to TRBJ1-1; TRBD1 might be the D (5 bases). The CDR3 totals 15 residues. Germline V gene sequence: CDR1 PRHDT, CDR2 FYEKMQ (reference sequence). Trimming removed 0 bases from V and 0 bases from J, with 8 bases in between. The CDR3 protein is CASSLGDTLNTEAFF. The CDR3 DNA follows: TGTGCCAGCAGCTTAGGGGACACATTGAACACTGAAGCTTTCTTT. The full variable domain, with the rest looked up from reference TRBV13 and TRBJ1-1, is AAGVIQSPRHLIKEKRETATLKCYPIPRHDTVYWYQQGPGQDPQFLISFYEKMQSDKGSIPDRFSAQQFSDYHSELNMSSLELGDSALYFCASSLGDTLNTEAFFGQGTRLTVV.

This clone has just a few counts. This chain links TRBV10-3 with TRBJ2-1, with D hard to call. The CDR3 contains 11 residues. With 5 bases removed from V and 5 bases from J, the gap between germline ends came to 4 bases. Germline assignment: CDR1 ENHRY and CDR2 SYGVKD. CDR3 coding DNA: TGTGCCATCAGTCCTAACAATGAGCAGTTCTTC. Translating gives CAISPNNEQFF.

This clone has more than one count but fewer than ten. V usage is TRBV14 and J usage is TRBJ1-4; D remains unclear. Trimming took off 0 bases at V and 10 bases at J, with 9 bases between the two ends. Germline CDR1 reads SGHDN; CDR2 reads FVKESK. The CDR3 has 13 residues. The CDR3: CASSQDLSIKLFF. CDR3 DNA: TGTGCCAGCAGCCAAGATCTTTCGATAAAACTGTTTTTT.

The chain joins TRBV7-2 to TRBJ2-1; 10 positions match TRBD1. Germline V gene data show CDR1 as SGHTA and CDR2 as FQGNSA. With 7 bases clipped from V and 6 bases from J, the junction kept 12 bases outside the gene matches. CDR3 length: 16 residues. CDR3 sequence: CASTRTGGLPANEQFF. Here the CDR3 DNA reads TGTGCCAGCACGCGGACAGGGGGACTTCCGGCCAATGAGCAGTTCTTC.

The V gene is TRBV28, the J gene TRBJ2-7; 9 nucleotides agree with TRBD1. The CDR3 consists of 11 residues. V lost 7 bases and J lost 11; bases outside the gene matches: 6. Germline CDR1 is MDHEN and CDR2 is SYDVKM. CDR3 nucleotides: TGTGCCAGCACGGGACAGGGCCGGGAGTACTTC. Encoded protein: CASTGQGREYF.